This T cell receptor beta chain was identified in a study of spatial heterogeneity in lung cancer. Across the study: The approximately 78 donors had untreated early-stage non-small cell lung cancer. Study-level results: Ubiquitous expanded tumor TCRs were observed in blood more at resection than follow-up.

Ten or more counts support this clonotype. Its target is not known. A distinct unique molecular identifier was carried by each TCR cDNA molecule. TCRdb itself ran the 5' RACE reads through MiXCR, one entry per CDR3 protein. The sample records roughly 70,000 distinct CDR3 sequences, nearly 9% being singletons. The time point: blood at routine non-recurrence follow-up after resection. TCRs were sequenced from unsorted whole RNA of tumor, nontumor lung or PBMC. The sequence was obtained from a female donor with early-stage non-small cell lung cancer. Sequencing used PBMCs, obtained at follow-up.

CDR3 nucleotides: TGCAGTGCTCCTCCTGCAGGGTCCTCTCGGGGAAACACCATATATTTT. This gives the protein CSAPPAGSSRGNTIYF. V and J are TRBV20-1 and TRBJ1-3; TRBD1 is a possible D gene (5 bases). The ends were cut back, 5 bases at V and 4 bases at J, with 21 bases in the middle. In germline, CDR1 is DFQATT, CDR2 SNEGSKA (reference sequence). The CDR3 length is 16 residues.